The 6 T cell receptor beta chains presented below share a single source sample, sequenced in a study of blood T cell repertoires in COVID-19. Using immunoSEQ multiplex PCR, the repertoire was profiled, and TCRdb retains in-frame clones only, with some absent. The table shows under 45,000 clones, with roughly 80% occurring only once. What was sequenced was peripheral blood. These receptor sequences come from a human donor with acute or convalescent COVID-19. The donor label of this sample is uncertain.

The chain joins TRBV4-1 to TRBJ2-7, with D possibly being TRBD2 (5 bases). V shed 1 base and J shed 1 base, with 8 bases lying between them. The CDR3 covers 14 residues. CDR1 and CDR2 from the germline V gene are MGHRA and YSYEKL. DNA for the CDR3: TGCGCCAGCAGCCAAGTTGACTATTCCTACGAGCAGTACTTC. Residues: CASSQVDYSYEQYF.

The gene calls are TRBV9 and TRBJ1-4, with 12 nucleotides matching TRBD1. Looked up from germline, CDR1 is SGDLS and CDR2 is YYNGEE. Trimming took 3 bases from V and 7 from J; bases not matched to a gene: 4. CDR3 length: 15 amino acids. The CDR3 coding sequence is TGTGCCAGCAGCGAAGGGACAGGGGGCTTTGAAAAACTGTTTTTT. It specifies CASSEGTGGFEKLFF.

The chain combines TRBV6-5 with TRBJ1-1; 11 positions agree with TRBD1. The V gene end was trimmed by 2 bases and the J gene end by 4 bases; junction bases not matched to a gene: 3. CDR1 and CDR2 (germline): MNHEY, SVGAGI. This CDR3 comprises 15 residues. The CDR3 sequence: CASSYGDRGITEAFF. The CDR3 nucleotides read TGTGCCAGCAGTTACGGGGACAGGGGGATCACTGAAGCTTTCTTT.

CDR3 protein: CASRIQGPNEQFF. The CDR3 DNA reads as TGTGCCAGCAGAATTCAGGGTCCGAATGAGCAGTTCTTC. The rearrangement links TRBV6-5 to TRBJ2-1; D possibly corresponds to TRBD1 (5 bases). The germline V and J ends were trimmed by 6 bases and 7 bases, with 13 bases remaining between them. CDR1 is MNHEY and CDR2 is SVGAGI in the germline V gene. CDR3 length equals 13 residues.

This clone was recorded only once. The rearrangement links TRBV11-3 to TRBJ2-2; TRBD1 agrees at 9 bases. Trimming cost V 6 bases and J 5 bases; bases outside gene matches: 10. This CDR3 contains 16 residues. Per the germline V gene, CDR1 is SGHNT and CDR2 is YENEEA. CDR3 coding DNA: TGTGCCAGCAGTCTAATACAGGGGGCCCAGACCGGGGAGCTGTTTTTT. It specifies CASSLIQGAQTGELFF.

The genes are TRBV25-1 and TRBJ1-1; possible D gene TRBD1, 5 bases. V was trimmed by 4 bases and J by 3 bases, leaving 6 bases between them. CDR1 MGHDK and CDR2 SYGVNS come from the germline V gene. The CDR3 has 12 residues. CDR3 DNA: TGTGCCAGCAGTGTAGGGGACACTGAAGCTTTCTTT. Its protein product is CASSVGDTEAFF.